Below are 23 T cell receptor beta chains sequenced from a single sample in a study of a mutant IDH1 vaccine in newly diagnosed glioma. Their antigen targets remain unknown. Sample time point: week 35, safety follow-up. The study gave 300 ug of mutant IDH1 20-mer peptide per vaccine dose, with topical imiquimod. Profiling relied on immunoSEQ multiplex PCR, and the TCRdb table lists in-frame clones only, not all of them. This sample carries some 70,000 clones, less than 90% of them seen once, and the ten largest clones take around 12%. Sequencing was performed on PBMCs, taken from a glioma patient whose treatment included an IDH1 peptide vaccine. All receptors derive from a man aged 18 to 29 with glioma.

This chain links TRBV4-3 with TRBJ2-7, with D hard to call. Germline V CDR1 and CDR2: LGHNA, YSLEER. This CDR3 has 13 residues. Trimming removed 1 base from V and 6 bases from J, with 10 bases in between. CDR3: CASSQGRPFEQYF. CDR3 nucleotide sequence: TGCGCCAGCAGCCAAGGAAGGCCATTCGAGCAGTACTTC.

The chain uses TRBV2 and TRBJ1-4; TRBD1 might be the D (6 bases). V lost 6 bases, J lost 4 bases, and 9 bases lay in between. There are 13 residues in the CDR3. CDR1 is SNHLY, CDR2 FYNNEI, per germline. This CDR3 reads CASRGGLNEKLFF. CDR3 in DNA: TGTGCCAGCAGGGGGGGGCTTAATGAAAAACTGTTTTTT.

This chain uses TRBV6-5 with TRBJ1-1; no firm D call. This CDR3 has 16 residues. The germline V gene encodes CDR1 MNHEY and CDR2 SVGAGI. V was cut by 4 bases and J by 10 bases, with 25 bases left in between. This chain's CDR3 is CASSSTSYALGHGAFF. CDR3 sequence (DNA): TGTGCCAGCAGTTCCACCAGCTATGCGTTGGGCCACGGAGCTTTCTTT.

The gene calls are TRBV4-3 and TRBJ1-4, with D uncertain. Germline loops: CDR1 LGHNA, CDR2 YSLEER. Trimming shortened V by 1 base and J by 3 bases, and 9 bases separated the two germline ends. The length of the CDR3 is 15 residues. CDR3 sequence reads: CASSQGQRSNEKLFF. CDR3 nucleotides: TGCGCCAGCAGCCAAGGGCAGAGGTCTAATGAAAAACTGTTTTTT.

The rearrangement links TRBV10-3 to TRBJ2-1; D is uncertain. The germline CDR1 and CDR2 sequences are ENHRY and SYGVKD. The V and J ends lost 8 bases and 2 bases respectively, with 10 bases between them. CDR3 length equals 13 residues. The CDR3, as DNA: TGTGCCATCGGCGGATTTACCTACAATGAGCAGTTCTTC. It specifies CAIGGFTYNEQFF.

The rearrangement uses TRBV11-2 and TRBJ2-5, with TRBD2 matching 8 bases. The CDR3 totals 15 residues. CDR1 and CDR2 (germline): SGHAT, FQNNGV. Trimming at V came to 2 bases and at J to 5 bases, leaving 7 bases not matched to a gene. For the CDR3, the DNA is TGTGCCAGCAGCTTACAGACTAGCGAGCGGGAGACCCAGTACTTC. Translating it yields CASSLQTSERETQYF.

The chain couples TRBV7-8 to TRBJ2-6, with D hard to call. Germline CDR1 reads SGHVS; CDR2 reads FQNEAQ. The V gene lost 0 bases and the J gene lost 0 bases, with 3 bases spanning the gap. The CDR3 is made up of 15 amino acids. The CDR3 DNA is TGTGCCAGCAGCTTAGCTCTCTCTGGGGCCAACGTCCTGACTTTC. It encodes CASSLALSGANVLTF.

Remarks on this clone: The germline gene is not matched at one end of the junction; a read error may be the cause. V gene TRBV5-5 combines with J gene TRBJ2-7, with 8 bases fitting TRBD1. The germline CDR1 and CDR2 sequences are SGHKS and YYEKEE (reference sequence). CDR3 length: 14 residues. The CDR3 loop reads CASNYGQGSHEQYF. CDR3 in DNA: TGTGCCAGCAACTATGGACAGGGCTCCCACGAGCAGTACTTC. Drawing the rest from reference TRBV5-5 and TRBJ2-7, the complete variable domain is DAGVTQSPTHLIKTRGQQVTLRCSPISGHKSVSWYQQVLGQGPQFIFQYYEKEERGRGNFPDRFSARQFPNYSSELNVNALLLGDSALYLCASNYGQGSHEQYFGPGTRLTVT.

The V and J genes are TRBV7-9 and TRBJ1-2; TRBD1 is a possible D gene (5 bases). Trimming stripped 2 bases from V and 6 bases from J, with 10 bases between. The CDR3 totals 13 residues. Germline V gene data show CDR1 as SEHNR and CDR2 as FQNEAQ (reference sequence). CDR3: CASSLQGRDGYTF. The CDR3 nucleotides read TGTGCCAGCAGCTTACAGGGAAGGGATGGCTACACCTTC.

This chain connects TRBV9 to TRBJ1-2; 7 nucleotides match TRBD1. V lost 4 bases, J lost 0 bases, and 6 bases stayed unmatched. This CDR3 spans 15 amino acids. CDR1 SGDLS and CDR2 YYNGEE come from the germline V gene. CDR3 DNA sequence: TGTGCCAGCAGCCCAACGACAGGGCCTAACTATGGCTACACCTTC. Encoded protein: CASSPTTGPNYGYTF.

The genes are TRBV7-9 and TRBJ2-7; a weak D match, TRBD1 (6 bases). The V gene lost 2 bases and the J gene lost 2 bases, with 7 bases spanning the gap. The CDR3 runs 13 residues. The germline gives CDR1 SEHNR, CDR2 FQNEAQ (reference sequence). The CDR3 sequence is CASSLTGPYEQYF. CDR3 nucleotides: TGTGCCAGCAGCTTAACAGGGCCCTACGAGCAGTACTTC.

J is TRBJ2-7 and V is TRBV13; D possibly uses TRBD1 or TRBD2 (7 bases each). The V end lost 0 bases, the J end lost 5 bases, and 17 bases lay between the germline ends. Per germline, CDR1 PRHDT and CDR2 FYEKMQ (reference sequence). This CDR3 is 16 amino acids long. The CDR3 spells CASSLGWAGGDNEQYF. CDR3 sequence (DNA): TGTGCCAGCAGCTTAGGCTGGGCAGGGGGGGATAACGAGCAGTACTTC.

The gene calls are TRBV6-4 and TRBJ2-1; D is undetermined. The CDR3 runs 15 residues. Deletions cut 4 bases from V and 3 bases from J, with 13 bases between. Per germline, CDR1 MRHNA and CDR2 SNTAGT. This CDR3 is CASSAAPGGYNEQFF. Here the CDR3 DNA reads TGTGCCAGCAGTGCGGCCCCCGGTGGCTACAATGAGCAGTTCTTC.

This chain's CDR3 is CASSGQGVMNTEAFF. CDR3 in DNA: TGTGCCAGCAGTGGGCAAGGGGTGATGAACACTGAAGCTTTCTTT. V gene TRBV28 combines with J gene TRBJ1-1, with a tentative D call TRBD1 (5 bases). The germline V gene has CDR1 MDHEN and CDR2 SYDVKM. V dropped 5 bases and J dropped 0 bases, with 13 bases sitting between them. CDR3 length: 15 residues.

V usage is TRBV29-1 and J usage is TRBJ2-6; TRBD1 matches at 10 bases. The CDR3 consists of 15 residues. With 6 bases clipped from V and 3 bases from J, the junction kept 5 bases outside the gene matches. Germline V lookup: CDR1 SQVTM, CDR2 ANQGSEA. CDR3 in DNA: TGCAGCGTGCCCGGACAGGGGGATGGGGCCAACGTCCTGACTTTC. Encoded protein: CSVPGQGDGANVLTF.

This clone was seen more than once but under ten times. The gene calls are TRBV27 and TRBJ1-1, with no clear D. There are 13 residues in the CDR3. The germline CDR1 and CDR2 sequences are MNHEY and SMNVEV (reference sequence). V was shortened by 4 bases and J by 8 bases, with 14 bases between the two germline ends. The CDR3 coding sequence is TGTGCCAGCAGTTCGCGGGTGAGCCGGGAAGCTTTCTTT. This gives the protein CASSSRVSREAFF.

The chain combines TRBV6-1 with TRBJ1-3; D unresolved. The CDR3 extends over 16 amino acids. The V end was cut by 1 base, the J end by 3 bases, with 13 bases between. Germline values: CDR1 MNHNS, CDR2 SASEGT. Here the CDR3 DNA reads TGTGCCAGCAGTGAAGGGCGAAGGGCGTATGGAAACACCATATATTTT. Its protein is CASSEGRRAYGNTIYF.

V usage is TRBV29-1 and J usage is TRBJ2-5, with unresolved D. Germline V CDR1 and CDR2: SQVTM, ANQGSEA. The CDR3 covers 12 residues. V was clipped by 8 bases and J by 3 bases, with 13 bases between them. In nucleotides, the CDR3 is TGCAGCCATGGTTGGAGAGAAGAGACCCAGTACTTC. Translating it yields CSHGWREETQYF.

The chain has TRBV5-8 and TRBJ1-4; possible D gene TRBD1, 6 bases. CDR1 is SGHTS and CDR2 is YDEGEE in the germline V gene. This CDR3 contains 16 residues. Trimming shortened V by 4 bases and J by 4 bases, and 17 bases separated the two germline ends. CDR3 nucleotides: TGTGCCAGCAGCCCGGGGCGCACAGGGTTTAATGAAAAACTGTTTTTT. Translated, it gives CASSPGRTGFNEKLFF.

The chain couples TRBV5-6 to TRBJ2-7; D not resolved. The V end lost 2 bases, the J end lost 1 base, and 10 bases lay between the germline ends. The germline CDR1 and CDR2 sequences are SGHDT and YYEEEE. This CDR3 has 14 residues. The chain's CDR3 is CASSLQQLSYEQYF. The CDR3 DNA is TGTGCCAGCAGCTTACAACAGCTATCCTACGAGCAGTACTTC.

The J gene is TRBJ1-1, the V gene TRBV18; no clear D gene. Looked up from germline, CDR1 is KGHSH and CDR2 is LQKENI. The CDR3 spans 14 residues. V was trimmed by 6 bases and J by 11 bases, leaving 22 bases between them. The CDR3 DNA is TGTGCCAGCTCGCCTCAGGACGGCTCAGAAGGGGCTTTCTTT. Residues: CASSPQDGSEGAFF.

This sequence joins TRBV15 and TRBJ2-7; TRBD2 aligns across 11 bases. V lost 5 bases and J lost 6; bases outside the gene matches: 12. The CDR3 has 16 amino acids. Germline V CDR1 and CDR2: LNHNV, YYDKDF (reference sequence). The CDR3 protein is CATSPQKLAGGREQYF. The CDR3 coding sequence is TGTGCCACCAGCCCTCAAAAGCTAGCGGGAGGCCGCGAGCAGTACTTC.

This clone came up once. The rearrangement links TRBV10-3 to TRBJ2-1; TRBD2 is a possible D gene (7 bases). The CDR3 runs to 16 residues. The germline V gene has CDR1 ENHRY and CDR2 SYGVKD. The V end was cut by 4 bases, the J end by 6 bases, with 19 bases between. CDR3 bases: TGTGCCATCAGTGGGAGGGGGAGCGGGGACTCCAATGAGCAGTTCTTC. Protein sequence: CAISGRGSGDSNEQFF.